This TCR beta chain came from a study of blood T cells in healthy people across ages (dated by TCRdb to 2013 to 2016). Some background on the complete study: In model experiments, roughly one uniquely barcoded TCR beta cDNA molecule per two T cells was captured by template switching. Using deep sequencing normalized with unique cDNA molecular identifiers, the study measured how TCR beta repertoire diversity changes with age. Donors were grouped into four age groups: young (average about 15 years), middle-aged (39), aged (62) and long-lived (just over 80). To avoid experimental bias, donors of different ages were distributed randomly across sequencing lanes. For two donors (one aged 18 to 29 and one aged 80 or older), the study analyzed two additional independent replicas of 1 million unique cDNA reads from the same blood draw. The full study reports these points: Compared with the aged group, more naive CD4+ T cells, fewer expanded clones and increased TCR diversity were shown by the long-lived group, suggesting age selection. Observed TCR beta diversity correlated strongly with the percentage of naive T cells measured by flow cytometry. As age increased, observed TCR beta diversity per million T cells dropped in a roughly linear way, and a significant reduction was already evident by age 40. The CMV infection status of donors was not known, potentially confounding age-related changes in expanded clonotypes. Since profiling was done on bulk unsorted PBMCs, naive and antigen-experienced compartments could not be conclusively compared. Estimates of total diversity based on one million sequenced T cells were regarded as lower bounds and as underestimates.

There are 18 amino acids in the CDR3, from cysteine to phenylalanine inclusive. This entry keeps only the CDR3 DNA: 54 bases, framed from base 1. V loses 1 base, J loses 10 bases, and the germline ends lie 29 bases apart. Reading the germline V gene (reference sequence) gives CDR1 DFQATT and CDR2 SNEGSKA. Libraries were prepared through 5' RACE. A second roughly 6 to 12 cycle PCR used a sample-barcoded 5' primer and a J-beta primer mix. Each TCR beta cDNA molecule received a unique molecular identifier from a template-switch 5' adaptor carrying 12 random nucleotides. Each sample yielded at least 2.5 million CDR3-containing paired-end reads. The Mint cDNA synthesis kit, primed by a TRBC-specific oligonucleotide, was used to synthesize first-strand cDNA from all RNA. After uracil-DNA glycosylase treatment, a first 18-cycle PCR used universal primers M1SS and BC2_uni_R on all cDNA. The study's own analysis went as follows. Each sample was normalized by randomly selecting 1 million high-quality reads, each carrying a distinct molecular identifier. Instead of being binned into consensus sequences, reads that shared molecular identifiers were thrown out. MiTCR, with a Q25 quality threshold and the strictest error-elimination algorithm, was used for CDR3 identification, clonotype clustering and error correction. Lower-bound total TCR beta diversity was estimated with a nonparametric unseen species model using Euler transformation. The public reads were run again by TCRdb, first through fastp at Q25 and then through MiXCR, and only productive beta chains were kept. A single entry per CDR3 protein holds the most common genes and DNA from its merged rows. Clone size and V and J calls follow TCRdb, not the original study. For this sample there are fewer than 2,000,000 distinct CDR3 sequences; about 39% appear just once. The ten top clones hold 20% to 25% of the sample.

Concerning this clonotype: Its recognized antigen is unknown. No much larger clone is present one base from it, and per-base qualities are unavailable.

The donors were some 36 Caucasian individuals from Russia, aged roughly 6 to 100 years, who were systemically healthy. Ten milliliters of peripheral blood were drawn from each donor into EDTA-treated Vacutainer tubes. Ficoll-Paque density-gradient centrifugation was used to isolate PBMCs, with at least 7 million per sample. Trizol reagent was used to extract total RNA from the PBMCs, yielding at least 5 micrograms per sample. Naive CD45RAhigh/CD27high T cell percentages were measured by flow cytometry on a PBMC aliquot from every donor. This receptor was taken from a human donor in good health. This chain is built from TRBV20-1 and TRBJ2-1, with a tentative D gene TRBD2 over 6 matching bases. The material sequenced was blood. The CDR3 loop reads CSARGYGVEEGWRGEQFF. The nucleotide sequence reads TGCAGTGCTAGAGGTTATGGTGTAGAAGAGGGGTGGAGGGGCGAGCAGTTCTTC.